This TCR beta chain was profiled in a study of T cell responses to AZD1222 COVID-19 vaccine. Study outcomes and limitations: Of spike-specific TCRs, nearly half reportedly target regions left unmutated in variants. Seropositive status at baseline applied to only a handful of AZD1222 recipients. Repertoire sampling was restricted to post-peak T cell response timepoints. Spike was spanned by vaccine-associated CD4 TCRs, which were dominant at 160-218 and 743-854.

Comments on this clone: Its antigen is as yet unknown.

Trimming removed 4 bases at V and 0 bases at J, with 6 bases between. This CDR3 has 13 residues. Germline CDR1 is SQVTM and CDR2 is ANQGSEA. Only in-frame clones appear in the TCRdb table, and some are missing; sequencing was by immunoSEQ multiplex PCR. This sample has approximately 100,000 clones, with over 75% found just once. The receptor was derived from an adult in good health. This rearrangement joins TRBV29-1 to TRBJ1-4, with D unclear. This material consisted of peripheral blood, taken on day 0 of AZD1222 vaccination. The CDR3 loop is CSVARATNEKLFF. In DNA form, the CDR3 reads TGCAGCGTTGCGAGAGCAACTAATGAAAAACTGTTTTTT.